This entry describes one T cell receptor (beta chain). Its antigen remains unidentified. V dropped 8 bases and J dropped 4; count of bases not matched to a gene: 5. This CDR3 comprises 13 residues. Germline lookup yields CDR1 MNHEY and CDR2 SVGAGI. A multiplex PCR was run with 60 Vbeta primers and 13 Jbeta primers. The table came from immunoSEQ multiplex PCR; TCRdb's copy has only in-frame clones and leaves some out. The repertoire holds some 98,000 clones, 70% to 80% seen once, with 7.7% in the top ten. The sample comes from a study of cytomegalovirus exposure and HLA in healthy donors. Whole-study results and caveats: Association of a missense DCLRE1C variant with TCR beta V- and J-gene trimming was reported in a later analysis. Several of the most significant clusters appeared, in a later analysis, to be linked to common viral pathogens. Further analysis, carried out later, found HLA-associated TCR beta chains more clonally expanded than equally common other chains.

These donors, healthy bone marrow donors, were studied. The chain carries TRBV6-5 and TRBJ1-3; 7 bases agree with TRBD1. The sequencing sample was made of PBMCs. This clonotype was sampled from a female donor in good health and CMV-seronegative. The CDR3, as DNA: TGTGCCAGCTCCGGGACAGTAGGAAACACCATATATTTT. This encodes CASSGTVGNTIYF.